A single T cell receptor (beta chain) is shown here with its context. The sample is drawn from a study of blood T cell repertoires in COVID-19. Study context: COVID-19 samples from acute and convalescent phases originated in the United States, Italy and Spain. T cells, B-cell-depleted T cells, or PBMCs supplied cDNA or gDNA.

Authors' analysis steps: Reference gene primer amplification in the assay estimated nucleated cell counts. Some clones are missing from TCRdb's copy, which holds only in-frame ones; the method was immunoSEQ multiplex PCR. The V and J calls and clone size come from that table; D and trimming were worked out from the DNA. The sample lists about 230,000 clones, roughly 83% seen once, with around 30% in the top ten. Germline V gene sequence: CDR1 SQVTM, CDR2 ANQGSEA. Trimming removed 1 base from V and 5 bases from J; junction bases left unmatched: 7. The CDR3 consists of 14 residues. Sequenced: peripheral blood. V and J are TRBV29-1 and TRBJ2-5; 7 bases are shared with TRBD2. This clonotype was obtained from a man aged 40-49 years with acute or convalescent COVID-19. Written as DNA, the CDR3 is TGCAGCGTTGAAGGCGGGAGTGGCTTTGAGACCCAGTACTTC. This gives the protein CSVEGGSGFETQYF.